This TCR beta chain was obtained from a study of shared clonotypes between healthy human individuals. Regarding the study as a whole: Donor clonotype sharing was expected to depend on sequencing depth.

In the case of this clone: Antigen unknown.

This CDR3 has 13 amino acids. Between the trimmed V and J ends, which lost 6 bases and 7 bases, there was a span of 13 bases. The germline gives CDR1 SNHLY, CDR2 FYNNEI. Replicate PCRs were loaded with roughly 300 ng DNA from unsorted PBMC, some 33,000 T cell genomes. What was sequenced on ten immunoSEQ deep assay plates was unsorted PBMC DNA. In the study's own analysis: Filtering was not the same, since immunoSEQ gave junction-only sequences without quality scores. Only in-frame clones appear in the TCRdb table, and some are missing; sequencing was by immunoSEQ multiplex PCR. The DNA was the basis for D and trimming; V, J and clone size are from that table. The sample lists about 470,000 clones; around 79% were seen once.

The specimen was PBMCs. The chain joins TRBV2 to TRBJ2-4, with D perhaps given as TRBD1 or TRBD2 (6 bases each). The receptor was isolated from a middle-aged woman in good health. Some clones in this sample may be carry-over from other donors' samples. CDR3 amino acids: CASRGAGRNIQYF. The CDR3 bases are TGTGCCAGCAGGGGGGCAGGGAGGAACATTCAGTACTTC. Filled out from reference TRBV2 and TRBJ2-4, the complete variable domain reads EPEVTQTPSHQVTQMGQEVILRCVPISNHLYFYWYRQILGQKVEFLVSFYNNEISEKSEIFDDQFSVERPDGSNFTLKIRSTKLEDSAMYFCASRGAGRNIQYFGAGTRLSVL.